These 5 T cell receptor beta chains were sequenced from one sample in a study of T cells in Graves' hyperthyroidism and ophthalmopathy. From RNA transcripts, TCR beta CDR3 regions were amplified. With the HTBI primer set, the TCR CDR3 went through a first round of RT-PCR. MiXCR was run by TCRdb on the multiplex PCR reads, yielding one entry per CDR3 protein. The table lists about 360,000 distinct CDR3 sequences, about 13% of them singletons. What was sequenced was blood. The receptor source for this set is a man aged 25 to 40 with Graves' hyperthyroidism that later progressed to Graves' ophthalmopathy.

This clonotype occurred a few times. The chain combines TRBV13 with TRBJ2-1, with D perhaps being TRBD1 or TRBD2 (7 bases each). The CDR3 is 16 amino acids. Trimming removed 5 bases at V and 4 bases at J, with 18 bases between. Per germline, CDR1 PRHDT and CDR2 FYEKMQ (reference sequence). The CDR3 loop is CASSPRGQGGYNEQFF. CDR3 coding DNA: TGTGCCAGCAGCCCAAGGGGGCAGGGGGGGTACAATGAGCAGTTCTTC.

This clonotype turned up a few times. This sequence joins TRBV25-1 and TRBJ2-5; D remains unclear. The germline gives CDR1 MGHDK, CDR2 SYGVNS. This CDR3 spans 18 amino acids. The ends were cut back, 8 bases at V and 1 base at J, with 26 bases in the middle. The CDR3 nucleotides read TGTGCCAGCGGAACCGGTGGCAGACCCGCAACATTCCAAGAGACCCAGTACTTC. This sequence encodes CASGTGGRPATFQETQYF. Using reference TRBV25-1 and TRBJ2-5 for the parts outside the CDR3, the full variable domain is EADIYQTPRYLVIGTGKKITLECSQTMGHDKMYWYQQDPGMELHLIHYSYGVNSTEKGDLSSESTVSRIRTEHFPLTLESARPSHTSQYLCASGTGGRPATFQETQYFGPGTRLLVL.

The J gene is TRBJ1-4, the V gene TRBV27; D ambiguous. Per germline, CDR1 MNHEY and CDR2 SMNVEV (reference sequence). The ends were cut back, 6 bases at V and 3 bases at J, with 11 bases in the middle. The CDR3 extends over 14 amino acids. In DNA form, the CDR3 reads TGTGCCAGCAGGGAACGGGGTCCTAATGAAAAACTGTTTTTT. It is translated as CASRERGPNEKLFF.

This clonotype was counted between two and nine times. J is TRBJ2-1 and V is TRBV12-5; D is ambiguous. V was shortened by 3 bases and J by 7 bases, with 10 bases between the two germline ends. CDR1 is LGHNT, CDR2 FRNRAP, per germline. The CDR3 totals 13 residues. The CDR3 DNA sequence: TGTGCTAGTGGTTTTGTTCTTGGAAATGAGCAGTTCTTC. Protein: CASGFVLGNEQFF.

This clonotype has ten or more counts. J is TRBJ1-1 and V is TRBV11-2; tentative D call: TRBD1 (5 bases). Between the trimmed V and J ends, which lost 4 bases and 3 bases, there was a span of 15 bases. This CDR3 region has 15 residues. Germline assignment: CDR1 SGHAT and CDR2 FQNNGV. The CDR3: CASSSLGRGYTEAFF. Written as DNA, the CDR3 is TGTGCCAGCAGCTCCCTAGGACGGGGGTACACTGAAGCTTTCTTT.